This T cell receptor (beta chain) derives from a study of blood T cells in healthy people across ages. Next came a second PCR, run for roughly 7 to 12 cycles, which used a sample-barcoded 5' primer along with a J-beta primer mix. Every cDNA was tagged by a template-switch adaptor with 12 random nucleotides. TCRdb re-derived calls from the 5' RACE reads in MiXCR, one entry per CDR3 protein. The table lists about 1.6 million distinct CDR3 sequences, 34% of them singletons. CDR1 SSHAT and CDR2 FNYEAQ come from the germline V gene (reference sequence). The CDR3 spans 19 residues. With 4 bases clipped from V and 1 base from J, the junction kept 12 bases outside the gene matches.

The chain combines TRBV7-7 with TRBJ2-5; 13 bases map to TRBD2. What was sequenced was blood. This receptor was identified in a woman aged 30 to 39 in good health. The CDR3 is CASSSGLAGEPWSQETQYF. The CDR3 DNA is TGTGCCAGCAGCTCCGGACTAGCGGGAGAGCCTTGGTCCCAAGAGACCCAGTACTTC. The full variable domain, completed using reference TRBV7-7 and TRBJ2-5, is GAGVSQSPRYKVTKRGQDVTLRCDPISSHATLYWYQQALGQGPEFLTYFNYEAQPDKSGLPSDRFSAERPEGSISTLTIQRTEQRDSAMYRCASSSGLAGEPWSQETQYFGPGTRLLVL.